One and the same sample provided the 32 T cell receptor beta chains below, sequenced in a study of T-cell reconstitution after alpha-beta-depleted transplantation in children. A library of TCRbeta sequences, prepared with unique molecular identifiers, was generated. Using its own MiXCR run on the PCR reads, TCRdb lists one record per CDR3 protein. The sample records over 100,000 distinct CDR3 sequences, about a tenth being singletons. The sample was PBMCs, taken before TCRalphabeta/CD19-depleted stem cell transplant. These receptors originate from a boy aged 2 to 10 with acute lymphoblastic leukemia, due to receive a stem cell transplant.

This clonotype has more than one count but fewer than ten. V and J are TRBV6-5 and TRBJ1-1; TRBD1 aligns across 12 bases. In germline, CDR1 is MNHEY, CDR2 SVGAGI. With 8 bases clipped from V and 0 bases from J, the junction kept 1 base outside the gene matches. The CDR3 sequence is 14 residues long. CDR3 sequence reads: CASRDRGLNTEAFF. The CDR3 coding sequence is TGTGCCAGCCGGGACAGGGGGCTGAACACTGAAGCTTTCTTT.

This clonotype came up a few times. CDR3: CASSQVHTSGNTIYF. Written as DNA, the CDR3 is TGTGCCAGCAGCCAAGTCCATACCTCTGGAAACACCATATATTTT. J is TRBJ1-3 and V is TRBV3-1; D is undetermined. Germline assignment: CDR1 LGHDT and CDR2 YNNKEL (reference sequence). V was pared by 1 base and J by 0 bases, with 7 bases between. CDR3 length: 15 amino acids.

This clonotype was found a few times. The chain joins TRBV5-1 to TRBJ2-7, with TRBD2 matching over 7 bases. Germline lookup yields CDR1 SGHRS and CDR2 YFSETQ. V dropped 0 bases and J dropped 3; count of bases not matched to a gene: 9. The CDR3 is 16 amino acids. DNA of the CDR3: TGCGCCAGCAGCTTGGCCTCGGCCCTAGCGGTCTACGAGCAGTACTTC. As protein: CASSLASALAVYEQYF.

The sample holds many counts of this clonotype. The CDR3 region is CATSRTSAQETQYF. The DNA of the CDR3 is TGTGCCACCAGCAGGACTAGCGCCCAAGAGACCCAGTACTTC. This chain uses TRBV15 with TRBJ2-5; 8 bases match TRBD2. V trimming: 3 bases; J trimming: 1 base; junction bases outside the gene matches: 1. Germline CDR1 is LNHNV and CDR2 is YYDKDF (reference sequence). The CDR3 has 14 amino acids. Together with reference TRBV15 and TRBJ2-5, the CDR3 gives the full variable domain: DAMVIQNPRYQVTQFGKPVTLSCSQTLNHNVMYWYQQKSSQAPKLLFHYYDKDFNNEADTPDNFQSRRPNTSFCFLDIRSPGLGDTAMYLCATSRTSAQETQYFGPGTRLLVL.

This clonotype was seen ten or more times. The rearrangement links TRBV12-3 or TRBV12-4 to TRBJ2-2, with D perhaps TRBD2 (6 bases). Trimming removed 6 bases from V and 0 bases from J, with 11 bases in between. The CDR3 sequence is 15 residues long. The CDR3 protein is CASSPDYPNTGELFF. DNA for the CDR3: TGTGCCAGCAGCCCGGACTACCCGAACACCGGGGAGCTGTTTTTT.

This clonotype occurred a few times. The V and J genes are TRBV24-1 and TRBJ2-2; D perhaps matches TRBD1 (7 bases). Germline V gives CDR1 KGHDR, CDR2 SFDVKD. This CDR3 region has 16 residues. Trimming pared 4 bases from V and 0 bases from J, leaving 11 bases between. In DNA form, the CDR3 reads TGTGCCACCAGTGAGGGCAGGGGGGCGAACACCGGGGAGCTGTTTTTT. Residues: CATSEGRGANTGELFF.

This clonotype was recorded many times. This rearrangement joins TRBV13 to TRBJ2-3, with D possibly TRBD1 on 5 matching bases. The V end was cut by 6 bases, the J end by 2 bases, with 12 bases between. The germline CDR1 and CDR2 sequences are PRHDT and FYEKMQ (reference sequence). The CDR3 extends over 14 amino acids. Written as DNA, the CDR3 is TGTGCCAGCAGTTCCCCAGGGATCACAGATACGCAGTATTTT. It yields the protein CASSSPGITDTQYF.

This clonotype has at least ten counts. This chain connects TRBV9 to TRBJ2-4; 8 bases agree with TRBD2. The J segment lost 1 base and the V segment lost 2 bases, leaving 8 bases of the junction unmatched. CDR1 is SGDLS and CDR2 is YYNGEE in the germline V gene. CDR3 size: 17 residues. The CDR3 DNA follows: TGTGCCAGCAGCGTGGTCGGGAGGGCCGGTGCCAAAAACATTCAGTACTTC. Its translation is CASSVVGRAGAKNIQYF. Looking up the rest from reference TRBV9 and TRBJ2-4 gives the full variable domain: DSGVTQTPKHLITATGQRVTLRCSPRSGDLSVYWYQQSLDQGLQFLIQYYNGEERAKGNILERFSAQQFPDLHSELNLSSLELGDSALYFCASSVVGRAGAKNIQYFGAGTRLSVL.

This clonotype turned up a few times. This CDR3 is CSPRLAVHNEQFF. Here the CDR3 DNA reads TGCAGCCCACGACTAGCGGTCCACAATGAGCAGTTCTTC. The chain uses TRBV20-1 and TRBJ2-1; 9 positions agree with TRBD2. The CDR3 consists of 13 residues. Per the germline V gene, CDR1 is DFQATT and CDR2 is SNEGSKA (reference sequence).

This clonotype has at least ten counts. The CDR3 region is CSARGMPTGVSGANVLTF. CDR3 in DNA: TGCAGTGCTAGGGGTATGCCGACAGGAGTCTCTGGGGCCAACGTCCTGACTTTC. V is TRBV20-1 and J is TRBJ2-6; tentatively, D is TRBD1 (6 bases). V was shortened by 3 bases and J by 0 bases, with 18 bases between the two germline ends. This CDR3 is built from 18 residues. The V gene's germline CDR1 is DFQATT and CDR2 SNEGSKA (reference sequence).

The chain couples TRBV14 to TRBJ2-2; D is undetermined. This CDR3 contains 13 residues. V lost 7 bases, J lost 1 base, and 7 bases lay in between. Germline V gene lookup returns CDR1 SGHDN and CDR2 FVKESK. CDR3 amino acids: CASKQWNTGELFF. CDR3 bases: TGTGCCAGCAAACAATGGAACACCGGGGAGCTGTTTTTT.

The CDR3: CASRTASGNTIYF. CDR3 DNA: TGTGCCAGCAGGACAGCCTCTGGAAACACCATATATTTT. The chain is built from TRBV6-1 and TRBJ1-3, with a possible D match to TRBD1 (5 bases). Germline loops: CDR1 MNHNS, CDR2 SASEGT. The CDR3 has 13 amino acids. V lost 6 bases, J lost 0 bases, and 6 bases lay in between.

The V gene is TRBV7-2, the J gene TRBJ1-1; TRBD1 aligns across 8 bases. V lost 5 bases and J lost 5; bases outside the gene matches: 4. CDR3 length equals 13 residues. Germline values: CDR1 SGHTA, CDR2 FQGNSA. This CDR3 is CASSLQGGTEAFF. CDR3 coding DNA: TGTGCCAGCAGCCTACAGGGGGGAACTGAAGCTTTCTTT.

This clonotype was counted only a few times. Here the CDR3 reads CASLGPEETQYF. The CDR3 nucleotides read TGCGCCAGCCTTGGTCCCGAAGAGACCCAGTACTTC. This chain uses TRBV5-1 with TRBJ2-5; no firm D call. The CDR3 sequence is 12 residues long. Looked up from germline, CDR1 is SGHRS and CDR2 is YFSETQ. V gave up 7 bases and J gave up 3 bases, with 10 bases separating them.

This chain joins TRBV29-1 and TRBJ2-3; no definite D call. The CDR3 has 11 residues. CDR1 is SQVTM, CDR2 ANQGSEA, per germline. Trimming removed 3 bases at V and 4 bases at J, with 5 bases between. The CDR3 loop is CSVDRSDTQYF. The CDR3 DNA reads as TGCAGCGTTGATAGGTCAGATACGCAGTATTTT.

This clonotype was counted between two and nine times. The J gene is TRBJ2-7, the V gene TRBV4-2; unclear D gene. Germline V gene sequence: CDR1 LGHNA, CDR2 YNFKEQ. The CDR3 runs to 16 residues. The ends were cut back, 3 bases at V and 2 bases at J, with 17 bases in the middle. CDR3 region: CASSQATASDAYEQYF. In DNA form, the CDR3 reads TGTGCCAGCAGCCAGGCTACTGCATCGGACGCCTACGAGCAGTACTTC.

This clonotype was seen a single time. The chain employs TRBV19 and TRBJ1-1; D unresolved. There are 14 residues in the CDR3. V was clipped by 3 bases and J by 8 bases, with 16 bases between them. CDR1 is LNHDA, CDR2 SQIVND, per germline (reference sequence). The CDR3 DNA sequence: TGTGCCAGTAGTATTTTGGGCTCGCTCGGAGAAGCTTTCTTT. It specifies CASSILGSLGEAFF.

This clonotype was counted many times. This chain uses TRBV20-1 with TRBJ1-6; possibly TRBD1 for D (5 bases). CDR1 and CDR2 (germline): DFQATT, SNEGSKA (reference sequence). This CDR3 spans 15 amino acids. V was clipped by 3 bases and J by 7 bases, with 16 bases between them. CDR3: CSARSREGPNSPLHF. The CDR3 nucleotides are TGCAGTGCTAGGTCCAGGGAAGGCCCAAATTCACCCCTCCACTTT.

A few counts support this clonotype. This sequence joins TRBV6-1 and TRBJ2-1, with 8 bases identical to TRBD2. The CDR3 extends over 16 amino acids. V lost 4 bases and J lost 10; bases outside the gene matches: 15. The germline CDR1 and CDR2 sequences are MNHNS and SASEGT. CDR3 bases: TGTGCCAGCAGTGTCCCCCGACTAGCGCGGGCAGAGGAGCAGTTCTTC. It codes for CASSVPRLARAEEQFF.

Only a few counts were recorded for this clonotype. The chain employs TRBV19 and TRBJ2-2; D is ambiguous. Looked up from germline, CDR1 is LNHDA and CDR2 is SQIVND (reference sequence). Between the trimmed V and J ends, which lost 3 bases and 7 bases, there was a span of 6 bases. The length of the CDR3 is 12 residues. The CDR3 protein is CASSMRSGELFF. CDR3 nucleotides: TGTGCCAGTAGTATGCGGAGCGGGGAGCTGTTTTTT. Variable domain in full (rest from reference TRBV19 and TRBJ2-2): DGGITQSPKYLFRKEGQNVTLSCEQNLNHDAMYWYRQDPGQGLRLIYYSQIVNDFQKGDIAEGYSVSREKKESFPLTVTSAQKNPTAFYLCASSMRSGELFFGEGSRLTVL.

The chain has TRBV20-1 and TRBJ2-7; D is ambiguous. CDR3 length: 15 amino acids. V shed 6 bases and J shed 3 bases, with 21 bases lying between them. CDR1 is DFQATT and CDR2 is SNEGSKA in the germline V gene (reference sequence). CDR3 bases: TGCAGTGCCCAATCCTGGAAGGGTCGGGTCTACGAGCAGTACTTC. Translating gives CSAQSWKGRVYEQYF.

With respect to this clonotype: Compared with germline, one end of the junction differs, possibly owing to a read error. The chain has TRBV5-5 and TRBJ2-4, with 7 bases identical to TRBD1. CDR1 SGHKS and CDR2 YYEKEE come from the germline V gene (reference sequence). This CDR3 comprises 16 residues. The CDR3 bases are TGTGCCAACAGCCCAGGGGCCGACAGGGTCGGGAACATTCAGTACTTC. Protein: CANSPGADRVGNIQYF.

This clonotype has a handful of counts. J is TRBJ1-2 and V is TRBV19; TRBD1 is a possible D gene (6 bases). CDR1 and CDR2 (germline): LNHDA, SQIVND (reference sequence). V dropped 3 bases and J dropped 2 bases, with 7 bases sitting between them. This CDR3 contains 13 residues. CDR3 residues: CASSMGQNYGYTF. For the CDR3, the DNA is TGTGCCAGTAGTATGGGACAAAACTATGGCTACACCTTC.

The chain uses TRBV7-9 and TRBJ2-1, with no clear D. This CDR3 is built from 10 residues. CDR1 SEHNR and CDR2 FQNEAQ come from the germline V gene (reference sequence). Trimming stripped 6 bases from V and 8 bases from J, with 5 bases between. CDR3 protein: CASRSDEQFF. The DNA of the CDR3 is TGTGCCAGCAGGTCGGATGAGCAGTTCTTC.

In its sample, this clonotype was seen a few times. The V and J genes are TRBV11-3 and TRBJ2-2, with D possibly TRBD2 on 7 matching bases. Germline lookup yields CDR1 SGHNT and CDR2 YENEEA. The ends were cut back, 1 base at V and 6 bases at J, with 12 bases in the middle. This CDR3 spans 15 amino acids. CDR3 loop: CASSLGTGRAGELFF. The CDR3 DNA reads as TGTGCCAGCAGCTTAGGAACAGGGAGGGCCGGGGAGCTGTTTTTT.

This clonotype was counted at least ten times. This chain's CDR3 is CASSDRGANEKLFF. The CDR3 nucleotides are TGTGCCAGCAGTGACAGGGGAGCTAATGAAAAACTGTTTTTT. The chain recombines TRBV6-1 with TRBJ1-4; D is perhaps TRBD1 (6 bases). Germline V lookup: CDR1 MNHNS, CDR2 SASEGT. The V gene lost 3 bases and the J gene lost 3 bases, with 8 bases spanning the gap. The CDR3 is 14 amino acids.

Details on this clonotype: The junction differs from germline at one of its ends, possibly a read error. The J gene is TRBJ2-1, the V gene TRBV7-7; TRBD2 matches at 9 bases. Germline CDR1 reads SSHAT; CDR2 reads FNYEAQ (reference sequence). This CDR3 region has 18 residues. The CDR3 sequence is CASSLAPHLSGGRNEQFF. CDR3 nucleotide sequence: TGTGCTAGCAGCTTAGCGCCCCACCTTAGCGGGGGCCGGAATGAGCAGTTCTTC.

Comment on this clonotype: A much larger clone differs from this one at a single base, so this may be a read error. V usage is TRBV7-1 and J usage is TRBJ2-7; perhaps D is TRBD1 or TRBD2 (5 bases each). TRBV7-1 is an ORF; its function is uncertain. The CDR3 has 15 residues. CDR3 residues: CATSHPGRGRSEQYF. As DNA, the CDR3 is TGTGCCACCAGCCATCCGGGACGTGGACGCTCCGAGCAGTACTTC.

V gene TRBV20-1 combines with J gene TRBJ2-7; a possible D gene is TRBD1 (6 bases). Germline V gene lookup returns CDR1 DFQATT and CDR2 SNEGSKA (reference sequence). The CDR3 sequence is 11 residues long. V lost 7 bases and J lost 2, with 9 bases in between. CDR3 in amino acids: CSGGRTYEQYF. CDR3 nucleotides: TGCAGTGGGGGGCGGACCTACGAGCAGTACTTC.

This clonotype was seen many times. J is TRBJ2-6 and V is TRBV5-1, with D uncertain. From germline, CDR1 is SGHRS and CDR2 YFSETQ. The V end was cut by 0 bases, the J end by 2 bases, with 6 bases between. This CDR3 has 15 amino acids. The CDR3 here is CASSLGRAGANVLTF. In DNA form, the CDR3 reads TGCGCCAGCAGCTTGGGCCGGGCTGGGGCCAACGTCCTGACTTTC. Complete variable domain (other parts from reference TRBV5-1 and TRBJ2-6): KAGVTQTPRYLIKTRGQQVTLSCSPISGHRSVSWYQQTPGQGLQFLFEYFSETQRNKGNFPGRFSGRQFSNSRSEMNVSTLELGDSALYLCASSLGRAGANVLTFGAGSRLTVL.

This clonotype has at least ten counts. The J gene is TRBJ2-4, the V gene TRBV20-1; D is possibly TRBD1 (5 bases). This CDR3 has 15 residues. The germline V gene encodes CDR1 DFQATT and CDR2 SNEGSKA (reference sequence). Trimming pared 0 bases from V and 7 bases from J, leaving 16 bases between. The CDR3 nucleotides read TGCAGTGCTAGAGATACGGGCAGGGTGGGCAACATTCAGTACTTC. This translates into CSARDTGRVGNIQYF.

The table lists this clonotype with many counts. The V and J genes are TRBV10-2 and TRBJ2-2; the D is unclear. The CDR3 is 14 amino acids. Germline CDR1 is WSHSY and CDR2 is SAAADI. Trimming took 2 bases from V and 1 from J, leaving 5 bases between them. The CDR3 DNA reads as TGCGCCAGCAGTGAGCTAGGGAACACCGGGGAGCTGTTTTTT. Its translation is CASSELGNTGELFF.